Shown below are 23 T cell receptor beta chains from a single sample sequenced in a study of T cells in Graves' hyperthyroidism and ophthalmopathy. The investigators amplified TCR beta CDR3 regions from RNA transcripts. An initial round of RT-PCR targeting the TCR CDR3 relied on the HTBI primer set. TCRdb recomputed calls from the multiplex PCR reads with MiXCR, one row per CDR3 protein. This sample has a few hundred thousand distinct CDR3 sequences, with less than 20% found just once. Sequenced sample: blood. These receptors were collected from a man aged 45-65 years with Graves' ophthalmopathy.

This clonotype was seen a single time. This chain connects TRBV20-1 to TRBJ2-3, with TRBD1 matching 8 bases. Germline V gene sequence: CDR1 DFQATT, CDR2 SNEGSKA (reference sequence). J lost 4 bases, V lost 0 bases, and 3 bases had no gene match. The CDR3 totals 14 residues. CDR3 amino acids: CSARDPGGADTQYF. The CDR3 DNA reads as TGCAGTGCTAGAGATCCAGGGGGCGCAGATACGCAGTATTTT.

This clonotype was seen many times. This chain joins TRBV14 and TRBJ2-7, with D perhaps matching TRBD1 (6 bases). Trimming took 5 bases from V and 3 from J, leaving 14 bases between them. The CDR3 contains 14 residues. Germline loops: CDR1 SGHDN, CDR2 FVKESK. CDR3 coding DNA: TGTGCCAGCAGCAGGTTTCAGGGGTACTACGAGCAGTACTTC. It translates to CASSRFQGYYEQYF.

This clonotype was seen repeatedly, ten times or more. This rearrangement joins TRBV11-2 to TRBJ1-4, with D maybe TRBD1 (6 bases). Trimming removed 6 bases from V and 7 bases from J, with 12 bases in between. CDR1 SGHAT and CDR2 FQNNGV come from the germline V gene. This CDR3 has 13 amino acids. DNA for the CDR3: TGTGCCAGCAGTCCTCGACAGGCTGAAAAACTGTTTTTT. Amino acids: CASSPRQAEKLFF.

This clonotype was detected many times. The chain joins TRBV12-3 or TRBV12-4 to TRBJ1-5; the D gene is possibly TRBD1 (5 bases). The CDR3 consists of 15 residues. V was pared by 5 bases and J by 4 bases, with 15 bases between. Here the CDR3 DNA reads TGTGCCAGCAGTCGTGACAGCTCACCTAATCAGCCCCAGCATTTT. Residues: CASSRDSSPNQPQHF.

V and J are TRBV5-1 and TRBJ1-4; TRBD1 is a possible D gene (5 bases). Trimming removed 3 bases at V and 7 bases at J, with 13 bases between. CDR1 is SGHRS and CDR2 is YFSETQ in the germline V gene. This CDR3 comprises 14 residues. Here the CDR3 reads CASSSDSPSEKLFF. Written as DNA, the CDR3 is TGCGCCAGCAGCTCCGACAGCCCGAGTGAAAAACTGTTTTTT.

This rearrangement joins TRBV28 to TRBJ1-2, with D uncertain. Germline CDR1 is MDHEN and CDR2 is SYDVKM. Trimming left V 2 bases short and J 4 bases short, with 8 bases between. The CDR3 has 13 residues. The CDR3 reads CASSLAQSYGYTF. The CDR3 DNA sequence: TGTGCCAGCAGTTTAGCCCAGTCCTATGGCTACACCTTC.

The table lists this clonotype with a few counts. This chain joins TRBV6-1 and TRBJ1-1; D uncertain. V gave up 2 bases and J gave up 2 bases, with 9 bases separating them. This CDR3 comprises 14 residues. Germline CDR1 and CDR2: MNHNS and SASEGT. The CDR3 nucleotides read TGTGCCAGCAGTGAAAGGCTAGCAAACACTGAAGCTTTCTTT. Its protein product is CASSERLANTEAFF.

This clonotype was seen at least ten times. This sequence joins TRBV15 and TRBJ1-4; 7 bases are shared with TRBD1. The CDR3 covers 17 residues. V trimming: 1 base; J trimming: 0 bases; junction bases outside the gene matches: 5. CDR1 is LNHNV and CDR2 is YYDKDF in the germline V gene (reference sequence). The CDR3 nucleotides read TGTGCCACCAGCAGAGGACAGGGCGGTTCAACTAATGAAAAACTGTTTTTT. It encodes CATSRGQGGSTNEKLFF.

This clonotype was observed at least ten times. V is TRBV5-1 and J is TRBJ2-2, with 13 bases lining up with TRBD2. The length of the CDR3 is 16 residues. The V gene end was trimmed by 3 bases and the J gene end by 6 bases; junction bases not matched to a gene: 5. Germline V lookup: CDR1 SGHRS, CDR2 YFSETQ. The CDR3 here is CASSWTSGSPPGELFF. The CDR3 nucleotides read TGCGCCAGCAGCTGGACTAGCGGGAGCCCCCCCGGGGAGCTGTTTTTT.

V is TRBV29-1 and J is TRBJ2-7; 7 nucleotides line up with TRBD2. Germline CDR1 reads SQVTM; CDR2 reads ANQGSEA. V shed 5 bases and J 3 bases; nucleotides not matched to a gene: 13. The CDR3 sequence is 15 residues long. The CDR3 bases are TGCAGCGTTCACCAACGGGGGGATCTCCTCTACGAGCAGTACTTC. Protein: CSVHQRGDLLYEQYF.

In this sample, this clonotype turned up a few times. The chain's CDR3 is CASREGQNEAFF. The CDR3 DNA sequence: TGCGCCAGCAGAGAGGGTCAAAATGAAGCTTTCTTT. The rearrangement uses TRBV5-1 and TRBJ1-1, with no clear D. V gave up 5 bases and J gave up 7 bases, with 12 bases separating them. The CDR3 has 12 amino acids. Germline values: CDR1 SGHRS, CDR2 YFSETQ.

On this clonotype itself: Sequence at one end of the junction differs from germline and may be a read error. V is TRBV30 and J is TRBJ1-1; D is uncertain. The CDR3 runs to 13 residues. Germline V gene sequence: CDR1 GTSNPN, CDR2 SVGIG (reference sequence). The CDR3 protein is CSWLRGEGTEAFF. The CDR3 DNA reads as TGTTCCTGGCTGCGCGGGGAAGGGACTGAAGCTTTCTTT.

The chain employs TRBV6-1 and TRBJ2-3; TRBD1 is a possible D gene (5 bases). The germline V gene has CDR1 MNHNS and CDR2 SASEGT. The V end was cut by 5 bases, the J end by 5 bases, with 11 bases between. This CDR3 comprises 13 residues. Here the CDR3 DNA reads TGTGCCAGCAGTCCCGACAGTGGAGATACGCAGTATTTT. It translates to CASSPDSGDTQYF.

The gene calls are TRBV27 and TRBJ2-6; D unclear. Trimming stripped 8 bases from V and 1 base from J, with 6 bases between. The CDR3 runs 13 residues. Germline CDR1 and CDR2: MNHEY and SMNVEV (reference sequence). The CDR3 DNA sequence: TGTGCCAGCTTCACATCTGGGGCCAACGTCCTGACTTTC. Its protein product is CASFTSGANVLTF.

This clonotype was found many times. The CDR3 nucleotides are TGTGCCAGCAGCTTAGACGGGAGGGCGAACGAGCAGTACTTC. It yields the protein CASSLDGRANEQYF. V gene TRBV7-9 combines with J gene TRBJ2-7; TRBD2 matches 8 bases. CDR3 length: 14 amino acids. Trimming removed 1 base from V and 5 bases from J; junction bases left unmatched: 4. Per germline, CDR1 SEHNR and CDR2 FQNEAQ (reference sequence).

This clonotype showed up many times. This chain links TRBV2 with TRBJ2-3; tentative D call: TRBD1 (5 bases). V gave up 8 bases and J gave up 2 bases, with 8 bases separating them. CDR1 and CDR2 (germline): SNHLY, FYNNEI. This CDR3 has 12 residues. The CDR3 bases are TGTGCCAGCTCGGACAACACAGATACGCAGTATTTT. Translating it yields CASSDNTDTQYF.

This rearrangement joins TRBV4-1 to TRBJ2-5; 7 nucleotides line up with TRBD1. V shed 4 bases, J shed 5 bases, and the junction held 10 bases outside the gene matches. Germline CDR1 MGHRA, CDR2 YSYEKL. This CDR3 comprises 15 residues. This CDR3 reads CASSPGDSTAETQYF. The CDR3 nucleotides are TGCGCCAGCAGCCCAGGGGACAGTACAGCCGAGACCCAGTACTTC.

This clonotype appeared a single time. The chain combines TRBV5-1 with TRBJ2-5; D uncertain. The CDR3 is 13 amino acids. The germline V gene encodes CDR1 SGHRS and CDR2 YFSETQ. Trimming stripped 2 bases from V and 1 base from J, with 6 bases between. CDR3 region: CASSFYTQETQYF. The CDR3 DNA follows: TGCGCCAGCAGCTTTTACACCCAAGAGACCCAGTACTTC.

The chain's CDR3 is CASSYRQSEQFF. The CDR3 DNA is TGTGCCAGCAGTTACCGCCAGTCCGAGCAGTTCTTC. The gene calls are TRBV6-5 and TRBJ2-1; D uncertain. The V gene's germline CDR1 is MNHEY and CDR2 SVGAGI. V was clipped by 2 bases and J by 10 bases, with 9 bases between them. The length of the CDR3 is 12 residues.

The table lists this clonotype with many counts. This chain uses TRBV28 with TRBJ1-1; 8 bases align to TRBD1. V was pared by 5 bases and J by 7 bases, with 9 bases of the junction left unmatched. The CDR3 totals 14 residues. Looked up from germline, CDR1 is MDHEN and CDR2 is SYDVKM. CDR3 nucleotide sequence: TGTGCCAGCAGTGAACTGGGGGACAGGCGTGAAGCTTTCTTT. Translated: CASSELGDRREAFF.

Points on this clonotype: A much larger clone is a single base away; this may be a read error. This chain connects TRBV28 to TRBJ1-2, with TRBD1 matching 7 bases. CDR1 MDHEN and CDR2 SYDVKM come from the germline V gene. Trimming at V came to 6 bases and at J to 4 bases, leaving 8 bases not matched to a gene. There are 14 residues in the CDR3. The CDR3, as DNA: TGTGCCAGCAGCTACATGGACAGGACCTATGGCTACACCTTC. Residues: CASSYMDRTYGYTF.

The chain carries TRBV6-1 and TRBJ2-7, with a possible D match to TRBD2 (6 bases). V was trimmed by 4 bases and J by 7 bases, leaving 11 bases between them. Germline lookup yields CDR1 MNHNS and CDR2 SASEGT. The CDR3 is 12 amino acids. CDR3 region: CASSVLGREQYF. The CDR3 DNA reads TGTGCCAGCAGTGTCCTCGGGAGAGAGCAGTACTTC.

In its sample, this clonotype was seen many times. The rearrangement links TRBV7-9 to TRBJ2-1; D possibly corresponds to TRBD2 (6 bases). Germline V gene lookup returns CDR1 SEHNR and CDR2 FQNEAQ (reference sequence). The CDR3 consists of 15 residues. The V end lost 2 bases, the J end lost 6 bases, and 14 bases lay between the germline ends. DNA for the CDR3: TGTGCCAGCAGCTTATGGTCTAGCGAGGGCAATGAGCAGTTCTTC. It translates to CASSLWSSEGNEQFF.